This paragraph covers one T cell receptor (beta chain) sequence. This sample is drawn from a study of patients and donors after allogeneic stem cell transplantation. MiXCR was run by TCRdb on the RT-PCR reads, yielding one entry per CDR3 protein. This table has about 150,000 distinct CDR3 sequences, over 30% appearing once. The length of the CDR3 is 12 residues. Germline V gene sequence: CDR1 LGHDT, CDR2 YNNKEL (reference sequence). Trimming cost V 5 bases and J 3 bases, with 8 bases left between them. Sequencing used blood, either unsorted or a sorted T cell fraction (not recorded which). The clonotype was recovered from a human donor who was either an allogeneic HSCT recipient or a stem cell or donor lymphocyte infusion donor (not recorded which). It is not recorded whose cells these are; they may come from a transplant donor. This chain connects TRBV3-1 to TRBJ2-7, with a possible D match to TRBD2 (5 bases). CDR3 sequence: CASSVGVYEQYF. CDR3 DNA: TGTGCCAGCAGCGTGGGAGTCTACGAGCAGTACTTC.